This T cell receptor (beta chain) originates from a study of identical twins. Remarks on this clonotype: What it binds is unknown.

CDR3 size: 15 residues. Germline V gene data show CDR1 as MRHNA and CDR2 as SNTAGT. Trimming left V 8 bases short and J 7 bases short, with 21 bases between. TCRdb called the 5' RACE reads again in MiXCR, with one record for every CDR3 protein. Of more than 400,000 distinct CDR3 sequences in the sample, 13% to 15% were seen once. General study results and limits: Shared out-of-frame alpha sequences (those common to twins) showed excess low generation probability. Models predicted less out-of-frame TCR alpha sharing in monozygotic twins than was found. Invariant T cells like MAIT and iNKT could partly confound the zero-insertion analyses. Excess sharing between twins was weaker in beta out-of-frame sequences.

Separately, the same data were catalogued under a study of yellow fever vaccine responses in identical twins.

The sequence was obtained from a woman aged 18-35 years in good health. Sequenced material: CD4+ T cells sorted from blood. The chain employs TRBV6-4 and TRBJ2-1; possibly TRBD1 for D (6 bases). CDR3: CASVLGQKRANEQFF. The CDR3 nucleotides are TGTGCCAGCGTACTCGGACAGAAGAGGGCAAATGAGCAGTTCTTC.